The T cell receptor (beta chain) described here comes from a study of beta chain features in type 1 diabetes. With regard to this clone: What it recognizes is unknown.

cDNA synthesis used the whole RNA isolate, giving expressed TCRB sequences. The study sequenced naive, central memory and regulatory T cell samples to an average of around 3.4 million reads. Libraries were prepared by immunoSEQ multiplex PCR; TCRdb keeps only in-frame clonotypes and omits some of them. There are just over 450,000 clones in the sample; about 29% occur only once, and around 0.065% lies in the top ten. The CDR3 is 14 amino acids. V shed 6 bases and J shed 6 bases, with 16 bases lying between them. CDR1 SEHNR and CDR2 FQNEAQ come from the germline V gene (reference sequence). Study-wide results and caveats: Cells that show high TCR expression could be over-represented by cDNA sequencing. Among patients with Type 1 diabetes, TCRB CDR3s were moderately but significantly shorter in every one of the four CD4+ subsets. The study found fewer insertions and more deletions at VDJ junctions in type 1 diabetes patients.

The gene calls are TRBV7-9 and TRBJ2-3; D is possibly TRBD2 (6 bases). The source material was naive CD4+ T cells from blood. The origin of this receptor is a man between 18 and 35 years old in good health. The CDR3 protein is CASSFSGVGDTQYF. CDR3 sequence (DNA): TGTGCCAGCAGTTTTAGCGGAGTCGGGGATACGCAGTATTTT.